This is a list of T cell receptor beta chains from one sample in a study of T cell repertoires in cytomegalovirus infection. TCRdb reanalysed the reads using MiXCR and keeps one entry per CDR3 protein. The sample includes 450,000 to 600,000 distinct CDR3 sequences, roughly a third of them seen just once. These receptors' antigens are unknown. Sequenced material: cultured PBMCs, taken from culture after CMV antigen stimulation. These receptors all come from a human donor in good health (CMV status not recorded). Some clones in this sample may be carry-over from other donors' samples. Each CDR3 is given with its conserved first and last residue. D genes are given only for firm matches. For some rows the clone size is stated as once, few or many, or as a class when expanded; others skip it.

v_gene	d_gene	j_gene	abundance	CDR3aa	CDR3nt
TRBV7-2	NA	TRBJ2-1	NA	CASSLDGYSYNEQFF	TGTGCCAGCAGCTTAGACGGATACTCCTACAATGAGCAGTTCTTC
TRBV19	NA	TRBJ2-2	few	CASSTLPNRGNTGELFF	TGTGCCAGTAGTACCCTTCCGAATCGGGGGAACACCGGGGAGCTGTTTTTT
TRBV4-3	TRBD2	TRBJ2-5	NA	CASSQELAGAETQYF	TGCGCCAGCAGCCAAGAGCTAGCGGGAGCAGAGACCCAGTACTTC
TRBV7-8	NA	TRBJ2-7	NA	CASSPPGRSLYEQYF	TGTGCCAGCAGCCCACCGGGACGGAGCTTATACGAGCAGTACTTC
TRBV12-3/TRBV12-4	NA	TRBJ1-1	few	CASSFRLYGDDTEAFF	TGTGCCAGCAGTTTTAGGTTGTATGGGGACGACACTGAAGCTTTCTTT
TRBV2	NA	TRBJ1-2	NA	CASSGTEGPNYGYTF	TGTGCCAGCAGTGGGACCGAGGGACCAAACTATGGCTACACCTTC
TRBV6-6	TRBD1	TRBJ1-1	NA	CASSYKPGQGPTEAFF	TGTGCCAGCAGTTATAAGCCTGGACAGGGGCCCACTGAAGCTTTCTTT
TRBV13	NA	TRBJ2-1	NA	CASSLGDGSIYNEQFF	TGTGCCAGCAGCTTAGGCGACGGGAGTATCTACAATGAGCAGTTCTTC
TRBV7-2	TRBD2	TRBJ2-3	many	CASRKQTSWADTQYF	TGTGCCAGCAGAAAACAGACTAGCTGGGCAGATACGCAGTATTTT
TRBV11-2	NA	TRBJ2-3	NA	CASSPVRTYTDTQYF	TGTGCCAGCAGCCCTGTCCGGACTTACACAGATACGCAGTATTTT
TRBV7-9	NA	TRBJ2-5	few	CASRLDSTQETQYF	TGTGCCAGCAGACTCGACAGTACACAAGAGACCCAGTACTTC
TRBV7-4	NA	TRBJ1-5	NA	CASSDRKVWVDDNQPQHF	TGTGCCAGCAGCGACCGGAAAGTGTGGGTAGATGACAATCAGCCCCAGCATTTT
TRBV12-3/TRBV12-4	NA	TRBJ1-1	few	CASSFQLGGPQKAFF	TGTGCCAGCAGTTTCCAACTTGGGGGCCCCCAGAAAGCTTTCTTT
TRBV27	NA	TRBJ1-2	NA	CASRLTEAYGYTF	TGTGCCAGCAGACTGACGGAAGCTTATGGCTACACCTTC
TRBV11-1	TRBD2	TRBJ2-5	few	CASSRTSGSGETQYF	TGTGCCAGCAGTCGGACTAGCGGGAGTGGGGAGACCCAGTACTTC
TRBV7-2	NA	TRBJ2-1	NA	CASSPQGLEQFF	TGTGCCAGCAGCCCACAAGGACTAGAGCAGTTCTTC
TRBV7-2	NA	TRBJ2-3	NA	CASSLDAHPAPTDTQYF	TGTGCCAGCAGCTTAGACGCCCACCCAGCCCCCACAGATACGCAGTATTTT
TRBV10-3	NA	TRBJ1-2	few	CAISEDRLSYGYTF	TGTGCCATCAGTGAGGACAGATTATCCTATGGCTACACCTTC
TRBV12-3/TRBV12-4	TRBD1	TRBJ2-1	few	CASSLKFGQGARNEQFF	TGTGCCAGCAGTCTAAAGTTCGGCCAGGGGGCAAGGAATGAGCAGTTCTTC
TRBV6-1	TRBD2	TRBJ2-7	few	CASSFDLSVAGGYEQYF	TGTGCCAGCAGTTTCGATCTGAGTGTTGCGGGAGGCTACGAGCAGTACTTC
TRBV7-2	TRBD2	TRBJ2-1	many	CASSFFGAAGGPVEQFF	TGTGCCAGCAGCTTCTTTGGGGCAGCGGGAGGGCCGGTTGAGCAGTTCTTC
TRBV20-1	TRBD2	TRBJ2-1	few	CSASLWASGSVRREQFF	TGCAGTGCTAGCTTGTGGGCTAGCGGGAGTGTTAGGCGTGAGCAGTTCTTC
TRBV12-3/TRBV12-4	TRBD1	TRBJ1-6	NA	CASSKGTGGHSPLHF	TGTGCCAGCAGCAAAGGCACAGGGGGGCATTCACCCCTCCACTTT
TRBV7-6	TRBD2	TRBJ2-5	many	CASSPRTSGVRETQYF	TGTGCCAGCAGCCCCAGGACTAGCGGAGTCCGAGAGACCCAGTACTTC
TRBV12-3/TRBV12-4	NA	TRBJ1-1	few	CASNKMGITEAFF	TGTGCCAGCAACAAAATGGGCATAACTGAAGCTTTCTTT
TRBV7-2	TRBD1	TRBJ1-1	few	CASSRGLQGRGNTEAFF	TGTGCCAGCAGCCGCGGATTACAGGGGCGCGGGAACACTGAAGCTTTCTTT
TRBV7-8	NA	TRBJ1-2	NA	CASSPYGGGLIRRMDGWYYGYTF	TGTGCCAGCAGCCCGTATGGCGGGGGACTGATAAGACGTATGGATGGTTGGTACTATGGCTACACCTTC
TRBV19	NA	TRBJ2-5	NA	CASSPPTGAVDGETQYF	TGTGCCAGTAGTCCCCCTACGGGCGCAGTCGACGGAGAGACCCAGTACTTC
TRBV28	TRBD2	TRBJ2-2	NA	CASALVGLAGTGELFF	TGTGCCAGCGCTCTTGTTGGACTAGCGGGCACCGGGGAGCTGTTTTTT
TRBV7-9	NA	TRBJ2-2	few	CASSPLVGTGELFF	TGTGCCAGCAGCCCCCTAGTTGGCACCGGGGAGCTGTTTTTT
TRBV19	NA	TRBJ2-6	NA	CASSFHQSGANVLTF	TGTGCCAGTAGTTTCCATCAGTCGGGGGCCAACGTCCTGACTTTC
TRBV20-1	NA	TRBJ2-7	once	CSARDKGDLYYEQYF	TGCAGTGCTAGAGATAAGGGAGATCTGTACTACGAGCAGTACTTC
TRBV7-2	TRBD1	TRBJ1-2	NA	CASSSGTGRDGYTF	TGTGCCAGCAGCTCCGGGACAGGGCGGGATGGCTACACCTTC
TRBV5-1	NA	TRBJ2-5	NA	CASSSAGGGRETQYF	TGCGCCAGCAGCTCAGCCGGTGGAGGTAGGGAGACCCAGTACTTC
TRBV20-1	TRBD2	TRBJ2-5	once	CSARAGHQETQYF	TGCAGTGCCCGAGCGGGACACCAAGAGACCCAGTACTTC
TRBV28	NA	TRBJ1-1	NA	CASSRTSPMNTEAFF	TGTGCCAGCAGTCGGACGTCCCCCATGAACACTGAAGCTTTCTTT
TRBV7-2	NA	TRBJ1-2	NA	CASSLALRGGPNYGYTF	TGTGCCAGCAGCTTAGCGCTAAGGGGGGGGCCTAACTATGGCTACACCTTC
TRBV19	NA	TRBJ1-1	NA	CASTLGHPFEAFF	TGTGCCAGTACCCTCGGGCACCCCTTTGAAGCTTTCTTT